This passage covers 12 T cell receptor beta chains from one sample sequenced in a study of CD8+ T cells in alopecia areata. Treatment given: oral pan-JAK inhibitor, 5-10 mg twice daily. In each case, RNA was isolated and then reverse transcribed into cDNA as the sequencing template. Assay used: immunoSEQ multiplex PCR; TCRdb lists only in-frame clones, some missing. The table has approximately 280,000 clones, 58% seen once. The sample consisted of CD4+ T cells sorted from blood, taken at week 24, from a patient treated with tofacitinib. The receptors stem from a human donor with alopecia areata.

V usage is TRBV19 and J usage is TRBJ2-6; no definite D call. CDR1 is LNHDA, CDR2 SQIVND, per germline (reference sequence). V was trimmed by 6 bases and J by 0 bases, leaving 3 bases between them. This CDR3 has 13 residues. The CDR3 spells CASRNSGANVLTF. In nucleotides, the CDR3 is TGTGCCAGTAGGAACTCTGGGGCCAACGTCCTGACTTTC.

V and J are TRBV14 and TRBJ2-5; D is perhaps TRBD1 (5 bases). Trimming shortened V by 1 base and J by 3 bases, and 9 bases separated the two germline ends. In germline, CDR1 is SGHDN, CDR2 FVKESK. This CDR3 spans 14 amino acids. The CDR3 DNA follows: TGTGCCAGCAGCCAAGGCGGACATGAAGAGACCCAGTACTTC. As protein: CASSQGGHEETQYF.

The chain is built from TRBV4-1 and TRBJ2-1, with 10 bases that match TRBD1. Germline-derived CDR1 and CDR2 are MGHRA and YSYEKL. J lost 6 bases, V lost 5 bases, and 4 bases had no gene match. This CDR3 is 14 amino acids long. The CDR3 bases are TGCGCCAGCAGCTTTTGGACAGGGGGCAATGAGCAGTTCTTC. It is translated as CASSFWTGGNEQFF.

The chain joins TRBV5-4 to TRBJ1-2, with 7 positions matching TRBD1. Germline V CDR1 and CDR2: SGHNT, YYREEE (reference sequence). The J segment lost 6 bases and the V segment lost 4 bases, leaving 9 bases of the junction unmatched. CDR3 length: 14 amino acids. The CDR3 sequence is CASSLETTGNGYTF. Written as DNA, the CDR3 is TGTGCCAGCAGCCTGGAAACGACAGGGAATGGCTACACCTTC.

The gene calls are TRBV28 and TRBJ2-3; D possibly uses TRBD1 or TRBD2 (5 bases each). V lost 4 bases to trimming and J lost 2 bases, with 22 bases between them. The CDR3 has 18 amino acids. Germline V gives CDR1 MDHEN, CDR2 SYDVKM. CDR3 coding DNA: TGTGCCAGCAGTTCCCCTTACAGTTTATTGGGGGACACAGATACGCAGTATTTT. It is translated as CASSSPYSLLGDTDTQYF.

On this clone: This could be a read error, since a much larger clone is one nucleotide away. The chain has TRBV6-5 and TRBJ1-1, with D perhaps matching TRBD1 (5 bases). Germline CDR1 is MNHEY and CDR2 is SVGAGI. The length of the CDR3 is 13 residues. V was cut by 6 bases and J by 1 base, with 9 bases left in between. The CDR3 DNA reads as TGTGCCAGCAGCCGCGGACAGAACACTGAAGCTTTCTTT. Residues: CASSRGQNTEAFF.

The count of this clone is one. The rearrangement links TRBV5-1 to TRBJ2-1, with TRBD2 identical over 9 bases. CDR1 and CDR2 from the germline V gene are SGHRS and YFSETQ. The trim removed 4 bases at V and 2 bases at J, leaving 4 bases unmatched. The CDR3 loop spans 15 amino acids. The chain's CDR3 is CASSASGGPYNEQFF. CDR3 sequence (DNA): TGCGCCAGCAGCGCGAGCGGGGGGCCCTACAATGAGCAGTTCTTC.

The chain has TRBV15 and TRBJ1-3, with D unresolved. Germline V gives CDR1 LNHNV, CDR2 YYDKDF (reference sequence). V lost 0 bases to trimming and J lost 6 bases, with 6 bases between them. The CDR3 length is 13 residues. CDR3 sequence reads: CATSREEANTIYF. CDR3 nucleotide sequence: TGTGCCACCAGCAGAGAGGAAGCAAACACCATATATTTT.

The V gene is TRBV27, the J gene TRBJ2-7, with 7 bases fitting TRBD1. Per germline, CDR1 MNHEY and CDR2 SMNVEV (reference sequence). The CDR3 is 13 residues long. V lost 4 bases, J lost 5 bases, and 5 bases stayed unmatched. Here the CDR3 DNA reads TGTGCCAGCAGTTCAACGACAGGGCACGAGCAGTACTTC. It codes for CASSSTTGHEQYF.

This clone was seen just once. The chain uses TRBV18 and TRBJ2-6; D is possibly TRBD1 (6 bases). Germline loops: CDR1 KGHSH, CDR2 LQKENI. The CDR3 runs to 19 residues. The V end lost 1 base, the J end lost 0 bases, and 16 bases lay between the germline ends. The CDR3 nucleotides are TGTGCCAGCTCACCACGTGAGGCAGGGGTGACCTCTGGGGCCAACGTCCTGACTTTC. It is translated as CASSPREAGVTSGANVLTF.

This clone was counted a few times. V is TRBV7-8 and J is TRBJ1-2, with TRBD1 matching over 7 bases. The CDR3 is 14 amino acids. Trimming at V came to 4 bases and at J to 8 bases, leaving 10 bases not matched to a gene. Germline CDR1 SGHVS, CDR2 FQNEAQ. CDR3 sequence reads: CASSSRDRSGGYTF. In nucleotides, the CDR3 is TGTGCCAGCAGCTCCCGGGACAGATCGGGAGGCTACACCTTC.

The chain employs TRBV4-3 and TRBJ2-3; 8 bases are a match to TRBD2. Trimming at V came to 1 base and at J to 4 bases, leaving 7 bases not matched to a gene. Germline V gives CDR1 LGHNA, CDR2 YSLEER. The CDR3 is 16 amino acids. Here the CDR3 reads CASSQAPRGGPDTQYF. The CDR3 DNA reads TGCGCCAGCAGCCAAGCCCCCCGGGGGGGGCCAGATACGCAGTATTTT.